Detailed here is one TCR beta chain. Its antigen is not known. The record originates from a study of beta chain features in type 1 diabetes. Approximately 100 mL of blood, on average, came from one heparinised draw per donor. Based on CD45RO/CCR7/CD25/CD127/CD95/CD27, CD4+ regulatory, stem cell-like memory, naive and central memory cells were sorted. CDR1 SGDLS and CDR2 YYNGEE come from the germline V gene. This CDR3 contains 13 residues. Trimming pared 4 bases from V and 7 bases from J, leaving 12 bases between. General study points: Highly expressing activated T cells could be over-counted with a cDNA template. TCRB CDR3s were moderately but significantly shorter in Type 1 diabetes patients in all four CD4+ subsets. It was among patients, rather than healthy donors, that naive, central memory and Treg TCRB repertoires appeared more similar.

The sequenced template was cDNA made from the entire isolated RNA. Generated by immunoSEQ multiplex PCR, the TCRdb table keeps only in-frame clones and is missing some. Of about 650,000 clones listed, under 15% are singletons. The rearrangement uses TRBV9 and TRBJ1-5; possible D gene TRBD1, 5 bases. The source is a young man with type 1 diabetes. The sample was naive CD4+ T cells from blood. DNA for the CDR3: TGTGCCAGCAGCAGGGGATTGGAGCAGCCCCAGCATTTT. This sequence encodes CASSRGLEQPQHF.